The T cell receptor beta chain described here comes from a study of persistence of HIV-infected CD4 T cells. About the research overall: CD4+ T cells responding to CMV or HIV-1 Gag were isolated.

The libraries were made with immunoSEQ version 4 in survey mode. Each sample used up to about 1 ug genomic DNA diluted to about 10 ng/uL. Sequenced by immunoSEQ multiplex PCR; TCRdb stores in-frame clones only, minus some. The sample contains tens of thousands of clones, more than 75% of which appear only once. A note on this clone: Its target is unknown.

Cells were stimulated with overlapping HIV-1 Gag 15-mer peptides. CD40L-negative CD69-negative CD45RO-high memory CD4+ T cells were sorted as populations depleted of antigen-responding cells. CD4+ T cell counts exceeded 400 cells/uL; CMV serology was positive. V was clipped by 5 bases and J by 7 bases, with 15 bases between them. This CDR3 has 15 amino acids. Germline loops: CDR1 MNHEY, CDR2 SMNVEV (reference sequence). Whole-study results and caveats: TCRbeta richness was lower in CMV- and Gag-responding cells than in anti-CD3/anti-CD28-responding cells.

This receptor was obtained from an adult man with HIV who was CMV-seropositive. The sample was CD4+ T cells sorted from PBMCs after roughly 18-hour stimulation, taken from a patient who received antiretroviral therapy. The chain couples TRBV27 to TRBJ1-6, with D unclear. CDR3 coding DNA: TGTGCCAGCAGTGGCTTCCACGCGACAAATTCACCCCTCCACTTT. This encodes CASSGFHATNSPLHF.